This T cell receptor beta chain was found in a study of cytomegalovirus exposure and HLA in healthy donors. V lost 2 bases, J lost 9 bases, and 14 bases stayed unmatched. CDR1 LGHNA and CDR2 YNFKEQ come from the germline V gene. This CDR3 region has 17 residues. As for this clone: Antigen unknown.

The study ran its PCR with 60 Vbeta and 13 Jbeta primers. TCRdb's table, derived via immunoSEQ multiplex PCR, lists solely in-frame clones and lacks some. This sample has some 120,000 clones; around three quarters occur once, and the top ten carry approximately 4.5%. Points from the study as a whole: Roughly uniform sequencing depth across donors was assumed, possibly incorrectly. In an earlier analysis, in some 500 donors, most V segments appeared productive either ~87% or ~30% of the time.

The sequence was obtained from a man aged 30 to 39 in good health and CMV-seropositive. The chain has TRBV4-2 and TRBJ2-1, with TRBD2 matching 9 bases. The sequencing input was PBMCs. CDR3 bases: TGTGCCAGCAGCCAAATGGGCGGGAGGGACAATTTCGGTGAGCAGTTCTTC. This sequence encodes CASSQMGGRDNFGEQFF.